This is a list of T cell receptor beta chains from one sample in a study of CD8+CD57+ T cells in acquired aplastic anemia. TCRdb passed the reads through MiXCR, listing each CDR3 protein once. The sample lists about 190,000 distinct CDR3 sequences, nearly 50% occurring once. What was sequenced was sorted CD4+, CD8+, or CD8+CD57+ T cells (not recorded which) from PBMCs. The receptors come from a human donor with aplastic anemia. CDR3s include the opening cysteine and the closing phenylalanine or tryptophan. D genes are given only for firm matches. Size is stated for part of the rows, as once, few or many counts, or as a class when the clone is expanded.

many	TRBD1	TRBJ2-5	TRBV19	CASSLRDSQETQYF	TGTGCCAGTAGTCTCCGGGACAGCCAAGAGACCCAGTACTTC
.	.	TRBJ2-3	TRBV4-2	CASSQDQRAVDTQYF	TGTGCCAGCAGCCAAGATCAACGTGCGGTAGATACGCAGTATTTT
many	TRBD2	TRBJ2-7	TRBV2	CASSVVAAGLGEQYF	TGTGCCAGCAGTGTGGTAGCAGCGGGGTTGGGGGAGCAGTACTTC
.	TRBD2	TRBJ2-1	TRBV4-3	CASSQYTGTSVVDEQFF	TGCGCCAGCAGCCAATATACCGGGACTAGCGTCGTCGATGAGCAGTTCTTC
.	.	TRBJ2-2	TRBV12-3/TRBV12-4	CASSSGFGGLGTGELFF	TGTGCCAGCAGTTCCGGCTTTGGGGGCCTAGGCACCGGGGAGCTGTTTTTT
many	.	TRBJ1-3	TRBV20-1	CSARDMASSGNTIYF	TGCAGTGCTAGAGATATGGCGAGCTCTGGAAACACCATATATTTT
.	TRBD1	TRBJ2-7	TRBV10-3	CATEGGTGAYEQYF	TGTGCCACCGAGGGAGGGACAGGGGCCTACGAGCAGTACTTC
many	.	TRBJ1-6	TRBV6-2/TRBV6-3	CASSYSRRSAGKDNSPLHF	TGTGCCAGCAGTTACTCGCGACGTTCCGCAGGTAAGGATAATTCACCCCTCCACTTT
.	.	TRBJ2-1	TRBV10-3	CAISDWGELAPYNEQFF	TGTGCCATCAGTGATTGGGGGGAACTTGCCCCCTACAATGAGCAGTTCTTC
.	.	TRBJ2-5	TRBV9	CASSVAGIGETQYF	TGTGCCAGCAGCGTAGCCGGGATCGGGGAGACCCAGTACTTC
once	.	TRBJ1-4	TRBV11-2	CASSLEARPADEKLFF	TGTGCCAGCAGCTTAGAAGCCCGCCCAGCAGATGAAAAACTGTTTTTT
.	TRBD1	TRBJ1-1	TRBV29-1	CSAKRGTENTEAFF	TGCAGCGCAAAACGAGGGACAGAGAACACTGAAGCTTTCTTT
.	TRBD2	TRBJ2-1	TRBV11-2	CASSFLAGGIYNEQFF	TGTGCCAGCAGCTTTCTGGCGGGAGGTATCTACAATGAGCAGTTCTTC
medium-sized	TRBD1	TRBJ1-2	TRBV29-1	CSALRTGTHGYTF	TGCAGCGCGCTACGGACAGGGACTCATGGCTACACCTTC
few	.	TRBJ1-2	TRBV20-1	CSAREAGRDYGYTF	TGCAGTGCTAGAGAGGCCGGGAGAGACTATGGCTACACCTTC
many	.	TRBJ2-3	TRBV20-1	CSARSTDTQYF	TGCAGTGCTAGGTCCACAGATACGCAGTATTTT
few	TRBD1	TRBJ1-1	TRBV2	CASLDRGRVNTEAFF	TGTGCCAGCCTCGACAGGGGGCGAGTGAACACTGAAGCTTTCTTT
.	.	TRBJ1-1	TRBV5-1	CASSLRGVEGNTEAFF	TGCGCCAGCAGCCTTCGAGGGGTGGAGGGGAACACTGAAGCTTTCTTT
many	.	TRBJ1-2	TRBV7-2	CASSLVREISGYTF	TGTGCCAGCAGCTTAGTGAGGGAGATCTCGGGCTACACCTTC
.	.	TRBJ2-3	TRBV7-8	CASRGADTQYF	TGTGCCAGCAGGGGAGCGGATACGCAGTATTTT
.	.	TRBJ2-7	TRBV29-1	CSVEVLGSYEQYF	TGCAGCGTTGAAGTGCTGGGCTCCTACGAGCAGTACTTC
.	.	TRBJ2-2	TRBV24-1	CATSDPPGNGELFF	TGTGCCACCAGCGATCCTCCGGGTAACGGGGAGCTGTTTTTT
.	.	TRBJ1-2	TRBV19	CASSPGLGYTF	TGTGCCAGTAGCCCCGGGTTAGGCTACACCTTC
.	.	TRBJ2-3	TRBV19	CASIKPNTDTQYF	TGTGCCAGTATAAAACCAAACACAGATACGCAGTATTTT
.	TRBD1	TRBJ2-7	TRBV2	CASSAGQIYEQYF	TGTGCCAGCAGTGCGGGACAGATCTACGAGCAGTACTTC
.	.	TRBJ2-6	TRBV12-3/TRBV12-4	CASSQGTGRVLTF	TGTGCCAGCAGCCAGGGGACCGGTCGCGTCCTGACTTTC
.	TRBD1	TRBJ2-6	TRBV20-1	CSAEQGSGANVLTF	TGCAGTGCTGAACAGGGGTCTGGGGCCAACGTCCTGACTTTC
.	.	TRBJ1-2	TRBV5-5	CASSLGAGGGYGYTF	TGTGCCAGCAGCTTGGGGGCGGGGGGCGGCTATGGCTACACCTTC
.	.	TRBJ2-7	TRBV10-3	CASSYPPDSASF	TGTGCCAGCAGTTACCCCCCAGACTCGGCATCCTTC
.	TRBD1	TRBJ2-1	TRBV20-1	CSAESRDRAYNEQFF	TGCAGTGCTGAGTCGCGGGACAGGGCCTACAATGAGCAGTTCTTC
.	TRBD1	TRBJ1-5	TRBV19	CASQRGQGATPREPQHF	TGTGCCAGCCAAAGGGGACAGGGGGCAACTCCACGGGAGCCCCAGCATTTT
.	.	TRBJ2-2	TRBV7-2	CASSLKYFTGELFF	TGTGCCAGCAGCTTGAAGTATTTCACCGGGGAGCTGTTTTTT
.	.	TRBJ2-1	TRBV28	CASSLPLAISYNEQFF	TGTGCCAGCAGTTTGCCCCTAGCGATCTCCTACAATGAGCAGTTCTTC
.	TRBD1	TRBJ1-1	TRBV4-3	CASSQYQGVGAFF	TGCGCCAGCAGCCAATACCAGGGGGTAGGAGCTTTCTTT
.	.	TRBJ1-1	TRBV6-4	CASSDSKGEAFF	TGTGCCAGCAGTGACTCGAAGGGGGAAGCTTTCTTT
many	.	TRBJ2-6	TRBV6-2/TRBV6-3	CASMGARSGSSGANVLTF	TGTGCCAGCATGGGAGCTAGGTCGGGGAGCTCTGGGGCCAACGTCCTGACTTTC
.	TRBD1	TRBJ2-5	TRBV6-5	CASSSGTGVAETQYF	TGTGCCAGCAGTTCCGGGACAGGGGTTGCGGAGACCCAGTACTTC
.	TRBD1	TRBJ2-5	TRBV20-1	CCASTGLETQYF	TGCTGTGCCTCGACAGGGTTGGAGACCCAGTACTTC
.	.	TRBJ2-4	TRBV5-1	CASRLGLTGGAKNIQYF	TGCGCCAGCAGGTTAGGACTGACAGGAGGAGCCAAAAACATTCAGTACTTC
few	.	TRBJ1-3	TRBV10-3	CPMGGGKAGNTIYF	TGTCCCATGGGGGGGGGCAAGGCTGGAAACACCATATATTTT
few	.	TRBJ1-2	TRBV5-1	CASSLTFRETNYGYTF	TGCGCCAGCAGCCTTACGTTCAGGGAAACTAACTATGGCTACACCTTC
many	.	TRBJ1-2	TRBV5-1	CASSLGRWAAGGYGYTF	TGCGCCAGCAGCTTGGGAAGATGGGCGGCTGGAGGTTATGGCTACACCTTC
.	.	TRBJ1-3	TRBV7-9	CATMEISGNTIYF	TGTGCCACCATGGAGATCTCTGGAAACACCATATATTTT
many	.	TRBJ1-6	TRBV9	CASSVTAVDNSPLHF	TGTGCCAGCAGCGTTACCGCCGTAGATAATTCACCCCTCCACTTT
.	.	TRBJ1-2	TRBV2	CASSSLGTSNYGYTF	TGTGCCAGCAGTTCCCTCGGGACAAGTAACTATGGCTACACCTTC
few	TRBD1	TRBJ1-1	TRBV10-3	CAVGQVEGTEAFF	TGTGCCGTCGGACAGGTTGAGGGCACTGAAGCTTTCTTT
.	TRBD2	TRBJ2-3	TRBV7-2	CASTLEGTTDVTQYF	TGTGCCAGCACACTGGAGGGGACTACGGATGTCACGCAGTATTTT
.	.	TRBJ1-6	TRBV20-1	CSAPQGVSLHF	TGCAGTGCTCCACAGGGTGTAAGCCTCCACTTT
.	.	TRBJ2-3	TRBV15	CATSLGRDTQYF	TGTGCCACCAGCCTCGGTAGAGATACGCAGTATTTT
.	TRBD2	TRBJ2-3	TRBV15	CATSRDTLAGVSVTQYF	TGTGCCACCAGCAGAGATACGCTAGCGGGAGTCTCAGTTACGCAGTATTTT
.	.	TRBJ1-2	TRBV24-1	CATSWGQQAYGYTF	TGTGCCACCAGCTGGGGACAACAGGCCTATGGCTACACCTTC
many	TRBD2	TRBJ2-1	TRBV7-3	CASSLGGRSGTGQFF	TGTGCCAGCAGCTTAGGCGGGAGGTCCGGTACCGGGCAGTTCTTC
many	TRBD1	TRBJ1-1	TRBV20-1	CSASPGQEYTEAFF	TGCAGTGCTAGTCCCGGACAGGAATACACTGAAGCTTTCTTT